This T cell receptor beta chain was sequenced during a study of prognosis after radiotherapy for stage I lung cancer. On the study more broadly: Participants consisted of stage I non-small cell lung cancer patients, who were enrolled between 2018 and early 2019. Some 13 cases involved newly diagnosed primary stage I lung tumors, and roughly 5 involved oligometastatic NSCLC subsequent to surgical resection of the primary tumor. Overall study results and limits: Patients who developed distant metastases had lower Shannon entropy after stereotactic body radiation therapy. Reports indicated that TRBV and TRBJ gene usage differed between patients with and without metastases, including differences in several V and a couple of J genes after SBRT.

V lost 0 bases, J lost 0 bases, and 12 bases lay in between. Germline V CDR1 and CDR2: LNHDA, SQIVND (reference sequence). The CDR3 runs 17 residues. This clonotype is medium-sized within its sample. What it recognizes is unknown. Multiplex PCR, run in two rounds, amplified TCR beta CDR3 from genomic DNA. First-round PCR amplification was performed with primers specific to each TRBV and TRBJ gene. One entry per CDR3 protein results from TCRdb running MiXCR on the multiplex PCR reads. Of around 26,000 distinct CDR3 sequences in the sample, 46% were seen once. The chain employs TRBV19 and TRBJ1-3; D is unresolved. The source was PBMCs, collected before or after stereotactic body radiation therapy (not recorded which). This sequence originates from a donor older than 45 with non-small cell lung cancer. This CDR3 reads CASSIEGSISSGNTIYF. The CDR3 DNA reads as TGTGCCAGTAGTATAGAGGGCAGTATAAGCTCTGGAAACACCATATATTTT.